The sequence of this T cell receptor beta chain was determined in a study of OX40 agonist ivuxolimab in advanced cancers. Study-level background: Patients were dosed intravenously with ivuxolimab at 0.01 to 10 mg/kg every 2 weeks. A mean age of roughly 66 years, range about 23 to 80, was recorded, and roughly 83% were male. General study results and limits: Some nonresponders additionally presented with little normalized T-cell clonal expansion. By week 6 at 0.1 to 3.0 mg/kg, blood CD4+ and CD8+ T cells had expanded clonally.

Deletions cut 0 bases from V and 10 bases from J, with 1 base between. The CDR3 extends over 10 amino acids. Germline-derived CDR1 and CDR2 are MNHNY and SVGAGI (reference sequence). Points on this clone: Antigen specificity is unknown.

Data came from immunoSEQ multiplex PCR; TCRdb stores just in-frame clones and leaves some out. This sample has roughly 10,000 clones, with around 73% found just once. Material: CD4+ or CD8+ T cells sorted from blood, obtained in a trial of the OX40 agonist ivuxolimab. The sequence was collected from an adult with an advanced solid tumor such as melanoma, head and neck, liver or kidney cancer. This chain connects TRBV6-6 to TRBJ2-1; D call uncertain. The CDR3 loop reads CASSYSEQFF. The CDR3, as DNA: TGTGCCAGCAGTTACTCCGAGCAGTTCTTC.